Listed here are 8 T cell receptor beta chains from one sample, sequenced in a study of cytomegalovirus exposure and HLA in healthy donors. In the PCR, 60 Vbeta and 13 Jbeta primers were used. The method was immunoSEQ multiplex PCR; TCRdb's version includes in-frame clones alone and lacks a portion of them. The sample records roughly 98,000 clones, roughly 79% being singletons. The sample consisted of PBMCs. These TCRs come from a man aged 40-49 years in good health and CMV-seronegative.

V is TRBV5-6 and J is TRBJ1-1; D unclear. This CDR3 contains 15 residues. The V end lost 4 bases, the J end lost 6 bases, and 19 bases lay between the germline ends. From germline, CDR1 is SGHDT and CDR2 YYEEEE. The CDR3 DNA follows: TGTGCCAGCAGCCCGACCTACACAGTAACCCCTGAAGCTTTCTTT. Protein product: CASSPTYTVTPEAFF.

This chain joins TRBV5-5 and TRBJ1-2; 8 bases map to TRBD1. Germline loops: CDR1 SGHKS, CDR2 YYEKEE (reference sequence). The CDR3 spans 14 residues. The J segment lost 4 bases and the V segment lost 4 bases, leaving 6 bases of the junction unmatched. The CDR3 loop is CASSPRTGTYGYTF. The CDR3 DNA follows: TGTGCCAGCAGCCCAAGGACAGGGACCTATGGCTACACCTTC.

This clone has just one count. One end of the junction is discordant with germline, which a read error may explain. The rearrangement links TRBV7-9 to TRBJ1-1; D is possibly TRBD1 (5 bases). The CDR3 consists of 13 residues. CDR1 and CDR2 from the germline V gene are SEHNR and FQNEAQ (reference sequence). The CDR3: CSSSSGVNAEAFF. CDR3 nucleotides: TGTTCCAGCAGCTCGGGGGTTAACGCTGAAGCTTTCTTT.

To note about this clone: A junction end diverges from the germline sequence, so it may reflect a read error. The CDR3 DNA sequence: TGTGCCGGCAGCCAACTGGGACTAGCGGTACACACAGATACGCAGTATTTT. It specifies CAGSQLGLAVHTDTQYF. V is TRBV9 and J is TRBJ2-3, with TRBD2 identical over 11 bases. CDR1 SGDLS and CDR2 YYNGEE come from the germline V gene. This CDR3 comprises 17 residues.

This chain links TRBV6-1 with TRBJ1-1; tentatively, D is TRBD1 (6 bases). CDR1 is MNHNS and CDR2 is SASEGT in the germline V gene. V lost 11 bases, J lost 5 bases, and 18 bases lay in between. The CDR3 is 13 amino acids. The CDR3 loop reads CALGGRVRTEAFF. For the CDR3, the DNA is TGTGCCCTTGGGGGCAGGGTTAGGACTGAAGCTTTCTTT.

The chain recombines TRBV11-2 with TRBJ2-7, with 9 bases aligning to TRBD1. The germline V gene has CDR1 SGHAT and CDR2 FQNNGV. V lost 3 bases and J lost 7; bases outside the gene matches: 10. The length of the CDR3 is 15 residues. CDR3 amino acids: CASSFGGTGHREQYF. The CDR3 bases are TGTGCCAGCAGCTTTGGGGGGACAGGGCATAGAGAGCAGTACTTC.

V is TRBV19 and J is TRBJ1-3, with TRBD1 matching 7 bases. This CDR3 region has 15 residues. Trimming took 7 bases from V and 4 from J; bases not matched to a gene: 10. Germline CDR1 LNHDA, CDR2 SQIVND (reference sequence). CDR3 bases: TGTGCCAGTACCTCAGACAGGGTCTCCGGAAACACCATATATTTT. Its protein product is CASTSDRVSGNTIYF.

V and J are TRBV6-1 and TRBJ2-7, with 7 bases lining up with TRBD1. Germline V gene data show CDR1 as MNHNS and CDR2 as SASEGT. V shed 6 bases, J shed 12 bases, and the junction held 11 bases outside the gene matches. There are 12 residues in the CDR3. The CDR3 protein is CASSPRDSPGYF. The CDR3 DNA reads TGTGCCAGCAGCCCTCGGGACAGCCCCGGGTACTTC.